This T cell receptor beta chain was retrieved from a study of cytomegalovirus exposure and HLA in healthy donors. Points from the study as a whole: Reports credit the classifier with highly specific, highly sensitive diagnosis of cytomegalovirus status. By a later analysis, the bulk of CMV-associated TCR beta chains appeared HLA-restricted.

Both 60 Vbeta primers and 13 Jbeta primers went into the PCR. Some clones are missing from TCRdb's copy, which holds only in-frame ones; the method was immunoSEQ multiplex PCR. This table holds 100,000 or so clones, almost 70% found once. A word on this clone: No antigen is known for it. The sample holds other DNA sequences that translate to the same CDR3.

Trimming pared 4 bases from V and 6 bases from J, leaving 22 bases between. The CDR3 has 17 amino acids. Germline CDR1 LGHNA, CDR2 YNFKEQ. Sequencing was performed on PBMCs. The chain carries TRBV4-2 and TRBJ2-1; TRBD2 is a possible D gene (6 bases). This receptor was identified in a man aged 25 to 40 in good health and CMV-seronegative. Written as DNA, the CDR3 is TGTGCCAGCAGCCGCCTGGACGGTACGGGAGTTGGCAATGAGCAGTTCTTC. The encoded protein is CASSRLDGTGVGNEQFF.